Reported below is one T cell receptor (beta chain). Antigen specificity is unknown. With 6 bases removed from V and 10 bases from J, the gap between germline ends came to 4 bases. Germline V gene sequence: CDR1 SQVTM, CDR2 ANQGSEA. This CDR3 has 9 amino acids. TCRdb re-derived calls from the 5' RACE reads in MiXCR, one entry per CDR3 protein. Among 1.5 million to 2 million distinct CDR3 sequences listed, about 32% were seen once. This sample stems from a study of identical twins. General study points: Zero-insertion analyses were open to partial confounding by invariant MAIT and iNKT cells. Excess low generation probability was seen in twin-shared out-of-frame alpha sequences. Insertions were reduced in abundant cord blood beta clonotypes but not in memory repertoires. Beta out-of-frame sequences showed weaker excess twin sharing.

Source material: cord blood. The TCR comes from a newborn girl in good health. This chain uses TRBV29-1 with TRBJ1-6; D remains ambiguous. The CDR3 DNA sequence: TGCAGCGTCATCTCACCCCTCCACTTT. It encodes CSVISPLHF.